These T cell receptor beta chains were read from a single sample in a study of blood T cells in healthy people across ages. TCRdb fed the 5' RACE reads into MiXCR, producing one record per CDR3 protein. The data show about 800,000 distinct CDR3 sequences, roughly 60% seen once. Sequences were obtained from blood. All receptors derive from a man in his thirties or forties in good health. CDR3s include the opening cysteine and the closing phenylalanine or tryptophan. The order of the fields is V gene, clone size, J gene, D gene, CDR3 protein, CDR3 DNA. D genes are given only for firm matches. Clone size is not always given. Where it is, it says once, few, many or a class for expanded clones.

>TRBV6-5|.|TRBJ2-7|TRBD1
CASRGQGGSYEQYF
TGTGCCAGCAGAGGACAGGGTGGTTCCTACGAGCAGTACTTC
>TRBV28|.|TRBJ2-7|TRBD1
CASCLGGQGTYEQYF
TGTGCCAGCTGCCTCGGGGGACAGGGTACCTACGAGCAGTACTTC
>TRBV9|.|TRBJ2-4|.
CASSPSGGGDIQYF
TGTGCCAGCAGCCCGAGTGGGGGCGGGGACATTCAGTACTTC
>TRBV20-1|.|TRBJ2-4|.
CSAPPGEKNIQYF
TGCAGTGCCCCCCCCGGTGAAAAAAACATTCAGTACTTC
>TRBV7-2|.|TRBJ1-2|.
CASSLVGGNYGYTF
TGTGCCAGCAGCTTAGTTGGGGGGAACTATGGCTACACCTTC
>TRBV7-8|.|TRBJ2-3|.
CASSLDFRSIRPRDTQYF
TGTGCCAGCAGCTTAGATTTTAGGTCGATCCGACCCAGGGATACGCAGTATTTT
>TRBV28|.|TRBJ2-7|.
CASSSPEGQPNEQYF
TGTGCCAGCAGTTCCCCCGAAGGACAGCCCAACGAGCAGTACTTC
>TRBV29-1|.|TRBJ2-1|TRBD2
CSATGTSGSAMFEQFF
TGCAGCGCCACCGGGACTAGCGGGAGCGCCATGTTTGAGCAGTTCTTC
>TRBV10-3|.|TRBJ1-5|.
CAISDEVARSGDQPQHF
TGTGCCATCAGTGATGAAGTGGCCAGGAGCGGAGATCAGCCCCAGCATTTT
>TRBV20-1|few|TRBJ2-7|.
CSARSATSYEQYF
TGCAGTGCTAGGTCGGCGACATCCTACGAGCAGTACTTC
>TRBV9|.|TRBJ1-4|TRBD1
CASSVGRDRGTNEKLFF
TGTGCCAGCAGCGTAGGCCGAGACAGGGGAACAAATGAAAAACTGTTTTTT
>TRBV7-2|.|TRBJ1-2|TRBD1
CASSLAWGQGVYGYTF
TGTGCCAGCAGCTTAGCTTGGGGACAGGGGGTGTATGGCTACACCTTC
>TRBV21-1|.|TRBJ2-4|.
CARVRDHPAQGRKDIQYF
TGTGCCAGAGTCCGGGACCACCCCGCACAGGGTCGGAAAGACATTCAGTACTTC
>TRBV6-6|.|TRBJ2-1|TRBD2
CASSTRTSLTYDEQFF
TGTGCCAGCAGTACCCGGACTAGCTTAACCTACGATGAGCAGTTCTTC
>TRBV20-1|.|TRBJ1-1|.
CTGGLPGTEAFF
TGCACCGGAGGGCTTCCGGGCACTGAAGCTTTCTTT
>TRBV20-1|few|TRBJ2-5|.
CSARDGYTQETQYF
TGCAGTGCTAGAGACGGCTATACCCAAGAGACCCAGTACTTC
>TRBV7-9|once|TRBJ2-3|.
CASSLGTRDLRADTQYF
TGTGCCAGCAGCTTGGGCACACGGGACCTTAGGGCAGATACGCAGTATTTT
>TRBV29-1|few|TRBJ2-5|TRBD1
CSVSWTGASETQYF
TGCAGCGTTTCCTGGACAGGGGCTTCAGAGACCCAGTACTTC
>TRBV6-5|.|TRBJ2-3|TRBD2
CASSYSGGQNTQYF
TGTGCCAGCAGTTACAGCGGGGGGCAGAATACGCAGTATTTT
>TRBV20-1|.|TRBJ1-4|.
CSAPSGADNEKLFF
TGCAGTGCACCTTCGGGGGCCGATAATGAAAAACTGTTTTTT
>TRBV6-2/TRBV6-3|many|TRBJ2-5|.
CASSLRFRETQYF
TGTGCCAGCAGTTTAAGGTTCCGCGAGACCCAGTACTTC
>TRBV27|.|TRBJ2-3|TRBD2
CASSFRLAGSIFTDTQYF
TGTGCCAGCAGTTTCAGACTAGCGGGGTCTATCTTCACAGATACGCAGTATTTT
>TRBV29-1|.|TRBJ2-1|.
CGVEDIADISYNEQFF
TGCGGCGTTGAAGATATAGCGGACATCTCCTACAATGAGCAGTTCTTC
>TRBV10-3|.|TRBJ2-3|.
CAISDERANTDTQYF
TGTGCCATCAGTGACGAGCGGGCGAACACAGATACGCAGTATTTT
>TRBV5-6|few|TRBJ1-6|.
CASSLQGPREALHF
TGTGCCAGCAGCTTGCAGGGGCCCCGGGAGGCCCTCCACTTT
>TRBV20-1|few|TRBJ2-5|TRBD2
CSAPSGGPKETQYF
TGCAGTGCTCCCAGCGGGGGGCCGAAGGAGACCCAGTACTTC
>TRBV7-2|many|TRBJ2-1|.
CASSLGGGYNEQFF
TGTGCCAGCAGCTTAGGTGGCGGGTACAATGAGCAGTTCTTC
>TRBV20-1|few|TRBJ1-6|TRBD1
CSGRQGGNSPLHF
TGCAGTGGAAGACAGGGGGGGAATTCACCCCTCCACTTT
>TRBV7-9|few|TRBJ1-2|TRBD1
CASSLVGTEDGYTF
TGTGCCAGCAGCTTAGTTGGGACAGAAGATGGCTACACCTTC
>TRBV6-5|.|TRBJ2-7|TRBD2
CASSYSLGGSSYEQYF
TGTGCCAGCAGTTACTCGTTGGGAGGGAGCTCCTACGAGCAGTACTTC
>TRBV6-4|.|TRBJ1-2|.
CASSVGASNYGYTF
TGTGCCAGCAGTGTTGGGGCGTCTAACTATGGCTACACCTTC
>TRBV14|.|TRBJ1-6|TRBD1
CASSQDLGQYSPLHF
TGTGCCAGCAGCCAAGATTTGGGACAGTATTCACCCCTCCACTTT